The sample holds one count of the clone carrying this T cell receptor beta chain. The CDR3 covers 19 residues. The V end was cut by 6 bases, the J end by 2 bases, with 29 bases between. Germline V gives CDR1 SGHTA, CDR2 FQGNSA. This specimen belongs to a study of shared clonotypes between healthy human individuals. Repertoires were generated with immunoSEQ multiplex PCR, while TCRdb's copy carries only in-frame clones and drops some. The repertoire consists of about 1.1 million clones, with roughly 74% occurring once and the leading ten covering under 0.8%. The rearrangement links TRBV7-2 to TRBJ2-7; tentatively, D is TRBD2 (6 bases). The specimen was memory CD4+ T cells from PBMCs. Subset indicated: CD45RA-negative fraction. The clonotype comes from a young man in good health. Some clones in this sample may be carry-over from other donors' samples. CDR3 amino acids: CASSRGWGSGALGTYEQYF. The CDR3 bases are TGTGCCAGCAGTCGAGGGTGGGGTAGCGGAGCCTTGGGGACCTACGAGCAGTACTTC.